This TCR beta chain was documented in a study of graft-versus-host responses after intestinal transplantation. For the study at large: Uniformly, recipients were administered anti-thymocyte globulin induction with subsequent tacrolimus and steroids for 3 to 4 years.

Per the germline V gene, CDR1 is WNHNN and CDR2 is SYGVQD (reference sequence). Unmatched junction bases numbered 6, after V lost 2 bases and J lost 1 base. CDR3 size: 17 residues. Notes on this clone: Its specificity is not known.

Profiling relied on immunoSEQ multiplex PCR, and the TCRdb table lists in-frame clones only, not all of them. This sample has about 120,000 clones; just over 90% occur once, and the top ten carry approximately 0.18%. V is TRBV10-1 and J is TRBJ2-1, with TRBD2 matching over 9 bases. The sample in question was unstimulated CD4+ T cells sorted from spleen or lymph node cells, obtained before intestinal transplant. This clonotype originated in a human donor who received an intestinal transplant. The CDR3 bases are TGCGCCAGCAGTGAGGGGGGCGGGAGGGGATCCTACAATGAGCAGTTCTTC. Protein sequence: CASSEGGGRGSYNEQFF.